What follows are 16 T cell receptor beta chains derived from one specimen sequenced in a study of T-cell reconstitution after alpha-beta-depleted transplantation in children. As it was prepared, the TCRbeta library received unique molecular identifiers. TCRdb recomputed calls from the PCR reads with MiXCR, one row per CDR3 protein. This table holds 200,000 to 250,000 distinct CDR3 sequences, about 8.4% found once. The source was PBMCs, mostly from graft donor cells, collected 360 days after TCRalphabeta/CD19-depleted stem cell transplant. The receptor set was obtained from a male patient aged 2 to 10 who had a stem cell transplant for acute myeloid leukemia, so the T cells may come from the graft donor.

This clonotype was seen ten or more times. The chain has TRBV20-1 and TRBJ2-1; D might be TRBD2 (6 bases). The CDR3 has 16 amino acids. Trimming removed 5 bases from V and 9 bases from J, with 26 bases in between. CDR1 is DFQATT and CDR2 is SNEGSKA in the germline V gene (reference sequence). CDR3 protein: CSAHQRGALWPFEQFF. CDR3 sequence (DNA): TGCAGTGCTCATCAACGCGGGGCTCTATGGCCGTTTGAGCAGTTCTTC.

This clonotype was seen at least ten times. The chain links TRBV11-2 to TRBJ2-1; 9 bases align to TRBD2. This CDR3 spans 15 amino acids. The V gene's germline CDR1 is SGHAT and CDR2 FQNNGV. V trimming: 7 bases; J trimming: 4 bases; junction bases outside the gene matches: 8. CDR3 bases: TGTGCCAGCATCTTTAGCGGGGGCCCGTACAATGAGCAGTTCTTC. Translating gives CASIFSGGPYNEQFF.

This clonotype showed up just a few times. The genes are TRBV12-3 or TRBV12-4 and TRBJ2-2; a possible D gene is TRBD1 (5 bases). The length of the CDR3 is 14 residues. V lost 5 bases to trimming and J lost 8 bases, with 15 bases between them. The CDR3 protein is CASSPQGVSGELFF. Written as DNA, the CDR3 is TGTGCCAGCAGTCCCCAAGGGGTTTCGGGGGAGCTGTTTTTT.

The chain recombines TRBV28 with TRBJ1-1; possible D gene TRBD1, 6 bases. V lost 3 bases, J lost 1 base, and 21 bases lay in between. The CDR3 loop spans 18 amino acids. Germline V gives CDR1 MDHEN, CDR2 SYDVKM. CDR3 nucleotides: TGTGCCAGCAGTTTTATGGGGGGCATCCCTCCTAGGAACACTGAAGCTTTCTTT. Protein: CASSFMGGIPPRNTEAFF.

The chain carries TRBV11-2 and TRBJ2-7; D perhaps matches TRBD2 (6 bases). Germline V gene sequence: CDR1 SGHAT, CDR2 FQNNGV. V was pared by 5 bases and J by 1 base, with 15 bases between. This CDR3 has 15 residues. In DNA, the CDR3 is TGTGCCAGCAGCAGGGCGGGGACGACATCCTACGAGCAGTACGTC. Translating gives CASSRAGTTSYEQYV.

This clonotype occurred many times. The chain has TRBV20-1 and TRBJ2-5, with D hard to call. From germline, CDR1 is DFQATT and CDR2 SNEGSKA (reference sequence). This CDR3 is built from 10 residues. V was shortened by 5 bases and J by 4 bases, with 5 bases between the two germline ends. The CDR3 DNA is TGCAGTGCTGCCGCAGAGACCCAGTACTTC. Residues: CSAAAETQYF.

This clonotype was observed at least ten times. CDR3 DNA sequence: TGTGCCAGCAGAGCGGGGGGGACAGATACGCAGTATTTT. As protein: CASRAGGTDTQYF. The gene calls are TRBV27 and TRBJ2-3; 10 bases match TRBD2. V dropped 6 bases and J dropped 3; count of bases not matched to a gene: 0. CDR1 MNHEY and CDR2 SMNVEV come from the germline V gene (reference sequence). CDR3 length equals 13 residues.

This clonotype came up a few times. The rearrangement links TRBV3-1 to TRBJ2-7, with D perhaps matching TRBD2 (5 bases). With 2 bases removed from V and 6 bases from J, the gap between germline ends came to 17 bases. The CDR3 spans 15 residues. Germline CDR1 and CDR2: LGHDT and YNNKEL (reference sequence). CDR3 sequence: CASSQMPAGRIEQYV. CDR3 bases: TGTGCCAGCAGCCAAATGCCGGCGGGCAGGATCGAGCAGTACGTC.

This clonotype has a handful of counts. The chain joins TRBV29-1 to TRBJ2-7, with TRBD2 matching over 11 bases. Germline V gene lookup returns CDR1 SQVTM and CDR2 ANQGSEA. The CDR3 covers 14 residues. Losses at the gene ends were 7 bases for V and 3 bases for J; bases not matched to a gene: 8. CDR3 residues: CSARTLAGGYEQYF. The DNA for the CDR3 is TGCAGCGCTAGGACCCTAGCGGGAGGCTACGAGCAGTACTTC.

In its sample, this clonotype was seen a few times. Germline and junction disagree at one end, which may indicate a read error. This chain links TRBV20-1 with TRBJ2-7; 14 positions agree with TRBD2. Germline CDR1 is DFQATT and CDR2 is SNEGSKA (reference sequence). This CDR3 contains 18 residues. In nucleotides, the CDR3 is TGCTGTGCTAGAGATCCCGGGACTAGCGGGAGTAAGTTCTACGAGCAGTACTTC. Encoded protein: CCARDPGTSGSKFYEQYF.

The chain couples TRBV6-2 or TRBV6-3 to TRBJ1-1, with no clear D. This CDR3 has 17 amino acids. The V end was cut by 2 bases, the J end by 0 bases, with 16 bases between. CDR1 and CDR2 from the germline V gene are MNHEY and SVGEGT. The CDR3 coding sequence is TGTGCCAGCAGTTACACCATCGGACTGATATTGAACACTGAAGCTTTCTTT. Translation gives CASSYTIGLILNTEAFF.

This clonotype was picked up many times. DNA of the CDR3: TGCAGCGTTGAAGCAGGGGAGTGGTCCAAAAACATTCAGTACTTC. Amino acids: CSVEAGEWSKNIQYF. This chain uses TRBV29-1 with TRBJ2-4; D may be TRBD1 (6 bases). The CDR3 contains 15 residues. Deletions cut 1 base from V and 2 bases from J, with 12 bases between. Germline V lookup: CDR1 SQVTM, CDR2 ANQGSEA.

This clonotype was detected only a few times. This chain connects TRBV2 to TRBJ2-2; D not resolved. CDR3 size: 16 residues. The V end lost 6 bases, the J end lost 1 base, and 15 bases lay between the germline ends. From germline, CDR1 is SNHLY and CDR2 FYNNEI. The CDR3 spells CASSPWWRQNTGELFF. DNA for the CDR3: TGTGCCAGCAGCCCTTGGTGGCGGCAGAACACCGGGGAGCTGTTTTTT. Full variable domain (remainder filled in from reference TRBV2 and TRBJ2-2): EPEVTQTPSHQVTQMGQEVILRCVPISNHLYFYWYRQILGQKVEFLVSFYNNEISEKSEIFDDQFSVERPDGSNFTLKIRSTKLEDSAMYFCASSPWWRQNTGELFFGEGSRLTVL.

This clonotype has at least ten counts. This rearrangement joins TRBV4-1 to TRBJ1-1, with D uncertain. The CDR3 loop spans 13 amino acids. Germline lookup yields CDR1 MGHRA and CDR2 YSYEKL. V was shortened by 1 base and J by 10 bases, with 13 bases between the two germline ends. The CDR3 bases are TGCGCCAGCAGCCAAGCGGGTAGGTGGACAGCTTTCTTT. It yields the protein CASSQAGRWTAFF.

The chain links TRBV4-1 to TRBJ1-2; D not resolved. Germline V CDR1 and CDR2: MGHRA, YSYEKL. Trimming pared 4 bases from V and 5 bases from J, leaving 14 bases between. The CDR3 contains 14 residues. This chain's CDR3 is CASSPTPGPYGYTF. CDR3 bases: TGCGCCAGCAGCCCGACACCCGGGCCATATGGCTACACCTTC.

This clonotype was found many times. The CDR3: CASSRAAWAKNIQYF. The CDR3 DNA sequence: TGTGCCAGCAGCCGAGCTGCGTGGGCCAAAAACATTCAGTACTTC. The chain employs TRBV4-2 and TRBJ2-4; D ambiguous. Germline lookup yields CDR1 LGHNA and CDR2 YNFKEQ. This CDR3 is built from 15 residues. V was clipped by 4 bases and J by 1 base, with 11 bases between them.